These T cell receptor beta chains were read from a single sample in a study of PD-1 blockade in classical Hodgkin lymphoma. Libraries were prepared by immunoSEQ multiplex PCR; TCRdb keeps only in-frame clonotypes and omits some of them. The sample yields tens of thousands of clones, roughly 90% seen once. The material sequenced was peripheral blood mononuclear cells (PBMCs), taken before the fourth cycle of nivolumab. These TCRs come from a human donor with classical Hodgkin lymphoma. Each CDR3 is given with its conserved first and last residue. The D gene is left open where the match is weak. Rows may omit the clone size; those that give it use once, few, many or a size class.

j_call | v_call | d_call | clone_size | cdr3_aa | cdr3_nt
TRBJ2-7 | TRBV27 | . | . | CASSLNRVYEQYF | TGTGCCAGCAGTCTCAACAGGGTCTACGAGCAGTACTTC
TRBJ1-2 | TRBV6-4 | TRBD1 | . | CASSDKGFGRDRGHGYTF | TGTGCCAGCAGTGATAAGGGATTTGGAAGGGACAGGGGGCATGGCTACACCTTC
TRBJ2-3 | TRBV18 | TRBD2 | . | CASSPGTSGTDTQYF | TGTGCCAGCTCACCCGGGACTAGCGGCACAGATACGCAGTATTTT
TRBJ2-5 | TRBV28 | . | . | CASSHMKPYPSETQYF | TGTGCCAGCAGTCATATGAAACCTTATCCTTCAGAGACCCAGTACTTC
TRBJ2-7 | TRBV7-3 | . | . | CASSPARGREQYF | TGTGCCAGCAGCCCCGCTCGAGGGCGCGAGCAGTACTTC
TRBJ2-2 | TRBV15 | . | . | CATSPRGVETGELFF | TGTGCCACCAGCCCGAGGGGGGTAGAGACCGGGGAGCTGTTTTTT
TRBJ2-5 | TRBV19 | TRBD2 | . | CASSIWISGRATETQYF | TGTGCCAGTAGTATATGGATTAGCGGGAGGGCCACAGAGACCCAGTACTTC
TRBJ1-1 | TRBV20-1 | . | . | CSARKDSEAFF | TGCAGTGCTAGAAAGGACAGCGAAGCTTTCTTT
TRBJ2-5 | TRBV5-1 | TRBD2 | . | CASSLGLAGRVAETQYF | TGCGCCAGCAGCTTGGGACTAGCGGGGAGAGTGGCTGAGACCCAGTACTTC
TRBJ2-1 | TRBV5-1 | TRBD2 | . | CASSLAGGDNEQFF | TGCGCCAGCAGCTTAGCGGGGGGAGACAATGAGCAGTTCTTC
TRBJ2-5 | TRBV28 | TRBD2 | few | CASSSKWTSGPQETQYF | TGTGCCAGCAGTTCCAAATGGACTAGCGGGCCGCAAGAGACCCAGTACTTC
TRBJ1-1 | TRBV4-2 | . | few | CASSQDRGNTEAFF | TGTGCCAGCAGCCAAGATCGCGGTAACACTGAAGCTTTCTTT
TRBJ1-1 | TRBV29-1 | . | . | CSGTQGWGMNTEAFF | TGCAGCGGTACCCAAGGGTGGGGAATGAACACTGAAGCTTTCTTT
TRBJ2-1 | TRBV7-2 | TRBD2 | . | CASSLAGGSGRVGSSYNEQFF | TGTGCCAGCAGCTTAGCTGGTGGTAGCGGGAGGGTGGGAAGCTCCTACAATGAGCAGTTCTTC
TRBJ2-1 | TRBV7-3 | TRBD2 | few | CASSPIAGGRAKLRDEQFF | TGTGCCAGCAGCCCCATAGCGGGAGGGCGCGCGAAGTTGCGGGATGAGCAGTTCTTC
TRBJ2-1 | TRBV11-3 | . | . | CASSLDPGSGPSYNEQFF | TGTGCCAGCAGCTTAGATCCCGGTAGCGGACCTTCCTACAATGAGCAGTTCTTC
TRBJ1-3 | TRBV9 | . | once | CASSETPGGRGENTIYF | TGTGCCAGCAGCGAGACCCCCGGCGGGAGAGGGGAAAACACCATATATTTT
TRBJ1-1 | TRBV5-6 | . | . | CASSPWTVSQAFF | TGTGCCAGCAGCCCCTGGACAGTCTCGCAAGCTTTCTTT
TRBJ2-7 | TRBV27 | . | . | CASSLKQPYEQYF | TGTGCCAGCAGTTTAAAACAACCCTACGAGCAGTACTTC
TRBJ1-1 | TRBV10-3 | . | once | CAISEPSGLQAFF | TGTGCCATCAGTGAGCCTTCCGGGCTCCAAGCTTTCTTT
TRBJ2-7 | TRBV7-9 | . | . | CASSSGQLSGEQYF | TGTGCCAGCAGCTCGGGACAACTTTCGGGCGAGCAGTACTTC
TRBJ2-7 | TRBV7-3 | TRBD1 | . | CASSPTGTGRNEQYF | TGTGCCAGCAGCCCAACCGGGACAGGGCGTAACGAGCAGTACTTC
TRBJ1-2 | TRBV18 | . | . | CASSSYPGLGYTF | TGTGCCAGCTCATCCTACCCCGGGCTTGGCTACACCTTC
TRBJ1-1 | TRBV28 | TRBD1 | . | CASSFPGGMNTEAFF | TGTGCCAGCAGCTTCCCAGGGGGGATGAACACTGAAGCTTTCTTT
TRBJ2-3 | TRBV4-1 | TRBD2 | once | CASSQLYRGTSGTSTDTQYF | TGCGCCAGCAGCCAATTGTACCGCGGGACTAGCGGAACTAGCACAGATACGCAGTATTTT
TRBJ2-5 | TRBV27 | . | . | CASSFLGGEETQYF | TGTGCCAGCAGTTTCTTGGGTGGGGAAGAGACCCAGTACTTC
TRBJ1-1 | TRBV13 | . | . | CASSGPGAEAFF | TGTGCCAGCAGCGGCCCGGGGGCTGAAGCTTTCTTT
TRBJ1-6 | TRBV5-1 | . | once | CASSLNSGVGNSPLHF | TGCGCCAGCAGCTTGAATTCGGGGGTCGGGAACTCACCCCTCCACTTT
TRBJ2-2 | TRBV28 | . | . | CASSLWSSFSGELFF | TGTGCCAGCAGTTTATGGAGCAGCTTCTCCGGGGAGCTGTTTTTT
TRBJ2-6 | TRBV7-4 | . | . | CASSPVPSSQSRANVLTF | TGTGCCAGCAGCCCGGTTCCCAGCTCACAAAGTCGGGCCAACGTCCTGACTTTC
TRBJ2-1 | TRBV9 | . | . | CASSAAVRFSYNEQFF | TGTGCCAGCAGCGCCGCCGTGAGATTCTCCTACAATGAGCAGTTCTTC
TRBJ2-2 | TRBV27 | TRBD2 | . | CASRPWEGLYTGELFF | TGTGCCAGCAGACCTTGGGAGGGTTTATACACCGGGGAGCTGTTTTTT
TRBJ1-6 | TRBV6-5 | . | . | CASSYVYNSPLHF | TGTGCCAGCAGTTATGTCTATAATTCACCCCTCCACTTT
TRBJ1-5 | TRBV10-3 | . | . | CAISESAPGANQPQHF | TGTGCCATCAGTGAGTCGGCCCCGGGGGCCAATCAGCCCCAGCATTTT
TRBJ1-2 | TRBV29-1 | . | . | CSVEGGREGYTF | TGCAGCGTTGAAGGCGGCCGGGAGGGCTACACCTTC
TRBJ2-7 | TRBV4-1 | TRBD1 | . | CASSQVGGTGIYEQYF | TGCGCCAGCAGCCAAGTAGGAGGGACAGGGATATACGAGCAGTACTTC
TRBJ1-1 | TRBV11-1 | . | . | CASSLSSAVSEAFF | TGTGCCAGCAGCTTAAGTTCGGCAGTTTCTGAAGCTTTCTTT
TRBJ2-2 | TRBV7-8 | . | . | CASSLRSSGRGGELFF | TGTGCCAGCAGCCTACGATCTAGTGGTAGAGGCGGGGAGCTGTTTTTT
TRBJ1-2 | TRBV10-2 | . | . | CASRVTGPYYGYTF | TGCGCCAGCAGGGTTACGGGACCTTACTATGGCTACACCTTC
TRBJ2-3 | TRBV23-1 | . | . | CASSQSSSGGEDTQYF | TGCGCCAGCAGTCAATCGAGTTCGGGGGGCGAAGATACGCAGTATTTT
TRBJ1-1 | TRBV19 | . | . | CASSIGRRNRVRLAALNTEAFF | TGTGCCAGTAGTATCGGTAGGAGGAACAGGGTCAGACTCGCAGCGTTGAACACTGAAGCTTTCTTT
TRBJ1-1 | TRBV4-1 | . | . | CASRLRWGSWTEAFF | TGCGCCAGCAGACTTCGTTGGGGGAGTTGGACTGAAGCTTTCTTT
TRBJ2-1 | TRBV29-1 | . | . | CSVEGPWEEQFF | TGCAGCGTTGAAGGTCCGTGGGAAGAGCAGTTCTTC
TRBJ1-2 | TRBV19 | . | . | CASSIAIDRELYGYTF | TGTGCCAGTAGTATAGCCATAGACCGGGAACTCTATGGCTACACCTTC
TRBJ2-2 | TRBV9 | . | . | CASSVAGSPGELFF | TGTGCCAGCAGCGTAGCGGGTTCGCCCGGGGAGCTGTTTTTT
TRBJ2-1 | TRBV11-3 | . | once | CASSEIFEQFF | TGTGCCAGCAGCGAGATCTTTGAGCAGTTCTTC
TRBJ2-5 | TRBV5-1 | . | . | CASSLVVSQETQYF | TGCGCCAGCAGCTTGGTAGTAAGCCAAGAGACCCAGTACTTC